This TCR beta chain was identified in a study of blood T cells in healthy people across ages. Germline CDR1 is LGHNA and CDR2 is YNFKEQ. With 4 bases clipped from V and 4 bases from J, the junction kept 7 bases outside the gene matches. The CDR3 is 15 residues long. Next came a second PCR, run for about 6 to 12 cycles, which used a sample-barcoded 5' primer along with a J-beta primer mix. TCRdb passed the 5' RACE reads through MiXCR, listing each CDR3 protein once. The sample records about 800,000 distinct CDR3 sequences, approximately 25% being singletons. The same data also went into a second study, on T cells of mothers and their children.

The TCR comes from a boy aged 5-17 years in good health. The specimen sequenced was blood. V usage is TRBV4-2 and J usage is TRBJ1-2; 9 nucleotides align to TRBD1. CDR3 in DNA: TGTGCCAGCAGCCCCCGACAGGGGGGTTCCTATGGCTACACCTTC. Translating it yields CASSPRQGGSYGYTF.